This TCR beta chain is from a study of identical twins. This clonotype was recorded many times. Trimming stripped 0 bases from V and 2 bases from J, with 5 bases between. CDR3 size: 13 residues. Germline assignment: CDR1 SGDLS and CDR2 YYNGEE. TCRdb recomputed calls from the 5' RACE reads with MiXCR, one row per CDR3 protein. This table holds 600,000 to 700,000 distinct CDR3 sequences, 21% found once. This same sample was also taken into another study, of T cells expressing NK-cell markers.

Sequencing used PBMCs. This chain joins TRBV9 and TRBJ1-1; D is unclear. This sequence originates from a woman between 18 and 29 years old in good health. The DNA for the CDR3 is TGTGCCAGCAGCGTAGATTTTAACACTGAAGCTTTCTTT. Translation: CASSVDFNTEAFF.